These 16 T cell receptor beta chains were sequenced from one sample in a study of shared clonotypes between healthy human individuals. CD45RO-negative CD8 cells positively selected for CCR7 made up the naive population, which excluded terminally differentiated effector memory CD45RA+ cells. Only in-frame clones appear in the TCRdb table, and some are missing; sequencing was by immunoSEQ multiplex PCR. The table has approximately 840,000 clones, around 96% seen once; the top ten hold over 0.2%. Sequences were obtained from naive CD8+ T cells sorted from blood. Receptors were obtained from a man aged 25-40 years in good health.

The V gene is TRBV27, the J gene TRBJ2-1, with D possibly being TRBD1 (5 bases). Germline assignment: CDR1 MNHEY and CDR2 SMNVEV (reference sequence). CDR3 length: 15 amino acids. Trimming stripped 3 bases from V and 6 bases from J, with 15 bases between. CDR3 DNA sequence: TGTGCCAGCAGTTTCATTTTGGGGCCGCGCAATGAGCAGTTCTTC. This gives the protein CASSFILGPRNEQFF.

The V gene is TRBV27, the J gene TRBJ1-2, with TRBD1 as a possible D gene (6 bases). Germline CDR1 and CDR2: MNHEY and SMNVEV (reference sequence). CDR3 length: 14 residues. V was shortened by 0 bases and J by 6 bases, with 11 bases between the two germline ends. The CDR3 sequence: CASSLSTGRDGYTF. In DNA form, the CDR3 reads TGTGCCAGCAGTTTATCTACAGGGCGAGATGGCTACACCTTC.

The chain recombines TRBV7-8 with TRBJ2-7; 9 bases map to TRBD1. The CDR3 contains 14 residues. Unmatched junction bases numbered 4, after V lost 5 bases and J lost 2 bases. The V gene's germline CDR1 is SGHVS and CDR2 FQNEAQ. CDR3 protein: CASSPGTGPYEQYF. In nucleotides, the CDR3 is TGTGCCAGCAGCCCCGGGACAGGGCCCTACGAGCAGTACTTC.

The chain recombines TRBV29-1 with TRBJ2-7; the D gene is possibly TRBD2 (6 bases). Germline V gene sequence: CDR1 SQVTM, CDR2 ANQGSEA. The V end lost 4 bases, the J end lost 2 bases, and 15 bases lay between the germline ends. The CDR3 is made up of 14 amino acids. The DNA for the CDR3 is TGCAGCGTTGCTGTGGGGACTTATCCCTACGAGCAGTACTTC. Translation gives CSVAVGTYPYEQYF.

For this clone: This sample also contains other DNA sequences that code for the same CDR3. V usage is TRBV7-9 and J usage is TRBJ2-5; unclear D gene. Germline CDR1 reads SEHNR; CDR2 reads FQNEAQ (reference sequence). This CDR3 has 12 amino acids. Trimming removed 1 base from V and 4 bases from J, with 4 bases in between. CDR3 region: CASSLGRETQYF. CDR3 sequence (DNA): TGTGCCAGCAGCTTAGGCCGAGAGACCCAGTACTTC.

On this clone: Distinct nucleotide sequences in the sample also encode this CDR3. This sequence joins TRBV9 and TRBJ2-7, with D unresolved. The CDR3 extends over 12 amino acids. Trimming took off 0 bases at V and 4 bases at J, with 5 bases between the two ends. Germline V gene sequence: CDR1 SGDLS, CDR2 YYNGEE. The CDR3 here is CASSVDDYEQYF. CDR3 bases: TGTGCCAGCAGCGTAGATGATTACGAGCAGTACTTC.

In DNA, the CDR3 is TGTGCCAGCTCCCCTCAACCAGGGGTGTACTGGGCCAACGTCCTGACTTTC. This gives the protein CASSPQPGVYWANVLTF. The chain links TRBV27 to TRBJ2-6; TRBD1 is a possible D gene (6 bases). V gave up 8 bases and J gave up 5 bases, with 22 bases separating them. CDR1 MNHEY and CDR2 SMNVEV come from the germline V gene (reference sequence). The CDR3 is made up of 17 amino acids. Based on the CDR3 plus reference TRBV27 and TRBJ2-6, the full variable domain is EAQVTQNPRYLITVTGKKLTVTCSQNMNHEYMSWYRQDPGLGLRQIYYSMNVEVTDKGDVPEGYKVSRKEKRNFPLILESPSPNQTSLYFCASSPQPGVYWANVLTFGAGSRLTVL.

The chain joins TRBV7-8 to TRBJ2-7; possible D gene TRBD2, 5 bases. Germline V gives CDR1 SGHVS, CDR2 FQNEAQ. Trimming left V 2 bases short and J 2 bases short, with 19 bases between. This CDR3 region has 17 residues. CDR3 sequence (DNA): TGTGCCAGCAGCTTAACCAACGACTACCGCCGAGCCTACGAGCAGTACTTC. Its translation is CASSLTNDYRRAYEQYF. Combining the CDR3 with reference TRBV7-8 and TRBJ2-7 gives the whole variable domain GAGVSQSPRYKVAKRGQDVALRCDPISGHVSLFWYQQALGQGPEFLTYFQNEAQLDKSGLPSDRFFAERPEGSVSTLKIQRTQQEDSAVYLCASSLTNDYRRAYEQYFGPGTRLTVT.

The rearrangement links TRBV7-2 to TRBJ2-7; no reliable D call. The length of the CDR3 is 14 residues. Trimming cost V 4 bases and J 5 bases, with 15 bases left between them. CDR1 is SGHTA, CDR2 FQGNSA, per germline. CDR3 sequence reads: CASSSDSRPDEQYF. DNA of the CDR3: TGTGCCAGCAGCTCGGATAGTAGACCCGACGAGCAGTACTTC.

V usage is TRBV7-9 and J usage is TRBJ1-2; TRBD1 aligns across 7 bases. The CDR3 has 13 residues. CDR1 and CDR2 (germline): SEHNR, FQNEAQ (reference sequence). Trimming at V came to 8 bases and at J to 2 bases, leaving 5 bases not matched to a gene. CDR3 loop: CASAGTENYGYTF. DNA of the CDR3: TGTGCCAGCGCGGGGACAGAAAACTATGGCTACACCTTC.

This chain uses TRBV28 with TRBJ2-7; D is ambiguous. Germline V gene data show CDR1 as MDHEN and CDR2 as SYDVKM. V gave up 3 bases and J gave up 2 bases, with 17 bases separating them. The CDR3 is 16 amino acids. The CDR3 is CASSFGPGDTPYEQYF. The DNA of the CDR3 is TGTGCCAGCAGTTTCGGGCCTGGTGACACTCCCTACGAGCAGTACTTC. Supplemented by reference TRBV28 and TRBJ2-7, the full variable domain reads DVKVTQSSRYLVKRTGEKVFLECVQDMDHENMFWYRQDPGLGLRLIYFSYDVKMKEKGDIPEGYSVSREKKERFSLILESASTNQTSMYLCASSFGPGDTPYEQYFGPGTRLTVT.

The chain is built from TRBV2 and TRBJ2-7; 8 positions agree with TRBD1. This CDR3 comprises 16 residues. The germline CDR1 and CDR2 sequences are SNHLY and FYNNEI. Unmatched junction bases numbered 13, after V lost 2 bases and J lost 7 bases. The CDR3 protein is CASSEQGAGRSGEQYF. CDR3 in DNA: TGTGCCAGCAGTGAACAGGGGGCTGGACGGTCGGGAGAGCAGTACTTC. Drawing the rest from reference TRBV2 and TRBJ2-7, the complete variable domain is EPEVTQTPSHQVTQMGQEVILRCVPISNHLYFYWYRQILGQKVEFLVSFYNNEISEKSEIFDDQFSVERPDGSNFTLKIRSTKLEDSAMYFCASSEQGAGRSGEQYFGPGTRLTVT.

The chain recombines TRBV29-1 with TRBJ2-1, with 7 bases fitting TRBD1. Germline V CDR1 and CDR2: SQVTM, ANQGSEA. V was clipped by 2 bases and J by 0 bases; unmatched bases: 10. The CDR3 spans 17 residues. The CDR3 DNA is TGCAGCGTTGAACATAGGGGGCGAATGAGCTCCTACAATGAGCAGTTCTTC. Amino acid sequence: CSVEHRGRMSSYNEQFF.

The chain recombines TRBV29-1 with TRBJ2-7, with a possible D match to TRBD1 (5 bases). V was cut by 0 bases and J by 0 bases, with 6 bases left in between. CDR1 and CDR2 from the germline V gene are SQVTM and ANQGSEA. The CDR3 length is 13 residues. CDR3 sequence reads: CSVEEDNSYEQYF. The CDR3 nucleotides are TGCAGCGTTGAAGAGGACAACTCCTACGAGCAGTACTTC.

The genes are TRBV10-2 and TRBJ2-7, with TRBD2 matching over 11 bases. The V segment lost 7 bases and the J segment 4 bases; nucleotides outside the gene matches: 6. Germline V gene data show CDR1 as WSHSY and CDR2 as SAAADI. CDR3 size: 14 residues. The CDR3 nucleotides read TGCGCCAGCATCGCGACTAGCGGGAATTACGAGCAGTACTTC. Translation: CASIATSGNYEQYF.

This rearrangement joins TRBV2 to TRBJ1-1; weak D call: TRBD1 (5 bases). Germline assignment: CDR1 SNHLY and CDR2 FYNNEI. V lost 3 bases to trimming and J lost 8 bases, with 13 bases between them. The CDR3 totals 13 residues. This CDR3 reads CASSEVLGDEAFF. Written as DNA, the CDR3 is TGTGCCAGCAGTGAGGTTTTGGGGGACGAAGCTTTCTTT.